The 15 T cell receptor beta chains given below trace back to one sample, sequenced in a study of T-cell reconstitution after alpha-beta-depleted transplantation in children. During its preparation, the TCRbeta library received unique molecular identifiers. Using its own MiXCR run on the PCR reads, TCRdb lists one record per CDR3 protein. The table records 70,000 to 95,000 distinct CDR3 sequences, over 15% of them present only once. Sequences were derived from PBMCs, mostly from graft donor cells, sampled 360 days after TCRalphabeta/CD19-depleted stem cell transplant. The origin of the receptors is a male patient between 2 and 15 years old who had a stem cell transplant for acute lymphoblastic leukemia, so the T cells may come from the graft donor.

This clonotype was observed once. A much larger clone differs by one base, so this may be a read error. This chain joins TRBV20-1 and TRBJ2-5, with D maybe TRBD2 (6 bases). The CDR3 totals 14 residues. Germline V gene data show CDR1 as DFQATT and CDR2 as SNEGSKA (reference sequence). In DNA form, the CDR3 reads TGCAGTGCTAGAGTGGGCAGATGGAGGGAGACCAAGTACTTC. It codes for CSARVGRWRETKYF.

This chain joins TRBV5-1 and TRBJ2-5, with D possibly TRBD1 on 6 matching bases. The CDR3 has 16 amino acids. In germline, CDR1 is SGHRS, CDR2 YFSETQ. V gave up 0 bases and J gave up 6 bases, with 18 bases separating them. The CDR3 nucleotides read TGCGCCAGCAGCTTGGGAAGTGGACAGTTGCTAAAGACCCAGTACTTC. It yields the protein CASSLGSGQLLKTQYF. Full variable domain (outside the CDR3, taken from reference TRBV5-1 and TRBJ2-5): KAGVTQTPRYLIKTRGQQVTLSCSPISGHRSVSWYQQTPGQGLQFLFEYFSETQRNKGNFPGRFSGRQFSNSRSEMNVSTLELGDSALYLCASSLGSGQLLKTQYFGPGTRLLVL.

V gene TRBV20-1 combines with J gene TRBJ2-1; 9 bases agree with TRBD2. CDR3 length: 15 amino acids. Germline V gene lookup returns CDR1 DFQATT and CDR2 SNEGSKA (reference sequence). V dropped 0 bases and J dropped 2; count of bases not matched to a gene: 2. Written as DNA, the CDR3 is TGCAGTGCTAGAGAGGTAGCGGGAGCCTACAATGAGCAGTTCTTC. Translation gives CSAREVAGAYNEQFF.

This clonotype was seen a handful of times. The rearrangement uses TRBV25-1 and TRBJ1-3; no reliable D call. V lost 2 bases and J 2 bases, leaving 7 bases between the germline ends. CDR1 and CDR2 from the germline V gene are MGHDK and SYGVNS. CDR3 length: 14 residues. CDR3 nucleotides: TGTGCCAGCAGTGAACTCGGGACTGGAAACACCATATATTTT. Its protein is CASSELGTGNTIYF.

This clonotype was seen repeatedly, ten times or more. The gene calls are TRBV7-2 and TRBJ1-4; D perhaps matches TRBD1 (6 bases). Germline V gene data show CDR1 as SGHTA and CDR2 as FQGNSA. Trimming removed 2 bases from V and 3 bases from J, with 16 bases in between. This CDR3 region has 17 residues. The CDR3 here is CASSLTPQGLANEKLFF. For the CDR3, the DNA is TGTGCCAGCAGCTTAACCCCCCAGGGGCTCGCTAATGAAAAACTGTTTTTT.

This clonotype was picked up a small number of times. The chain employs TRBV20-1 and TRBJ2-7; D gene unclear. The V end lost 5 bases, the J end lost 4 bases, and 12 bases lay between the germline ends. The CDR3 contains 12 residues. Germline CDR1 reads DFQATT; CDR2 reads SNEGSKA (reference sequence). CDR3 nucleotides: TGCAGTGCTTACTTCTCTGAATACGAGCAGTACTTC. Translated, it gives CSAYFSEYEQYF.

The chain has TRBV5-1 and TRBJ2-7, with D perhaps being TRBD1 or TRBD2 (5 bases each). The ends were cut back, 2 bases at V and 7 bases at J, with 19 bases in the middle. The CDR3 loop spans 15 amino acids. Germline loops: CDR1 SGHRS, CDR2 YFSETQ. CDR3 loop: CASSLLFGAPFEQYF. CDR3 sequence (DNA): TGCGCCAGCAGCTTACTTTTCGGGGCTCCTTTTGAGCAGTACTTC. Drawing the rest from reference TRBV5-1 and TRBJ2-7, the complete variable domain is KAGVTQTPRYLIKTRGQQVTLSCSPISGHRSVSWYQQTPGQGLQFLFEYFSETQRNKGNFPGRFSGRQFSNSRSEMNVSTLELGDSALYLCASSLLFGAPFEQYFGPGTRLTVT.

This chain uses TRBV30 with TRBJ1-6; a weak D match, TRBD1 (5 bases). V lost 3 bases to trimming and J lost 6 bases, with 9 bases between them. The CDR3 has 13 residues. Per germline, CDR1 GTSNPN and CDR2 SVGIG (reference sequence). CDR3 sequence: CAWRTAPNSPLHF. DNA of the CDR3: TGTGCCTGGAGGACAGCCCCTAATTCACCCCTCCACTTT.

The table lists this clonotype with a few counts. The V call is TRBV28, the J call TRBJ1-1; D is possibly TRBD1 (5 bases). The germline CDR1 and CDR2 sequences are MDHEN and SYDVKM. This CDR3 contains 12 residues. The V end was cut by 4 bases, the J end by 5 bases, with 8 bases between. Here the CDR3 DNA reads TGTGCCAGCAGTTCCGCAGGGACTGAAGCTTTCTTT. This translates into CASSSAGTEAFF.

The gene calls are TRBV28 and TRBJ1-1; D remains ambiguous. Germline CDR1 reads MDHEN; CDR2 reads SYDVKM. The CDR3 is made up of 14 amino acids. The germline V and J ends were trimmed by 0 bases and 0 bases, with 5 bases remaining between them. The CDR3 bases are TGTGCCAGCAGTTTATGGCAGATGAACACTGAAGCTTTCTTT. As protein: CASSLWQMNTEAFF.

This clonotype showed up just a few times. CDR3 DNA: TGTGCCATCAGTGGGGGGGCATGGGGTGAAGCTTTCTTT. Residues: CAISGGAWGEAFF. The chain has TRBV10-3 and TRBJ1-1; possibly TRBD1 for D (6 bases). CDR1 is ENHRY and CDR2 is SYGVKD in the germline V gene. Trimming shortened V by 4 bases and J by 7 bases, and 13 bases separated the two germline ends. This CDR3 has 13 amino acids.

A few counts support this clonotype. The V call is TRBV12-3 or TRBV12-4, the J call TRBJ2-3; D is unresolved. The V and J ends lost 1 base and 4 bases respectively, with 6 bases between them. This CDR3 region has 13 residues. The CDR3 coding sequence is TGTGCCAGCAGTTTAGGGCCAGCAGATACGCAGTATTTT. This codes for CASSLGPADTQYF.

J is TRBJ2-7 and V is TRBV6-5, with 7 bases aligning to TRBD2. The length of the CDR3 is 16 residues. Germline loops: CDR1 MNHEY, CDR2 SVGAGI. J was trimmed by 2 bases and V by 2 bases; bases with no gene match: 9. The DNA of the CDR3 is TGTGCCAGCAGTTACGGCGGGAGTATAAAGACCTACGAGCAGTACTTC. Translated: CASSYGGSIKTYEQYF.

This clonotype was seen more than once but under ten times. The chain carries TRBV10-3 and TRBJ2-2; no definite D call. The ends were cut back, 4 bases at V and 5 bases at J, with 8 bases in the middle. Per germline, CDR1 ENHRY and CDR2 SYGVKD. This CDR3 contains 13 residues. Written as DNA, the CDR3 is TGTGCCATCAGTGCCGGTGCGACCGGGGAGCTGTTTTTT. This codes for CAISAGATGELFF.

There are a few counts of this clonotype. The chain uses TRBV5-1 and TRBJ2-1; no clear D. The V end was cut by 2 bases, the J end by 2 bases, with 17 bases between. CDR3 length: 17 residues. The V gene's germline CDR1 is SGHRS and CDR2 YFSETQ. CDR3 protein: CASSFHPWLGTYNEQFF. CDR3 nucleotides: TGCGCCAGCAGCTTTCACCCTTGGCTAGGCACCTACAATGAGCAGTTCTTC. The full variable domain, with the rest looked up from reference TRBV5-1 and TRBJ2-1, is KAGVTQTPRYLIKTRGQQVTLSCSPISGHRSVSWYQQTPGQGLQFLFEYFSETQRNKGNFPGRFSGRQFSNSRSEMNVSTLELGDSALYLCASSFHPWLGTYNEQFFGPGTRLTVL.